Below are 18 T cell receptor beta chains sequenced from a single sample in a study of liver allograft versus peripheral blood T cells. The overall study: T cell receptor repertoires in transplanted livers were compared with those in recipients' peripheral blood.

One entry per CDR3 protein, called by TCRdb with MiXCR from the reads. The sample consists of approximately 1,000 distinct CDR3 sequences, approximately 15% of them appearing once. Source of these receptors: a human patient who had a liver transplant. Some T cells could come from the graft donor.

By share, this clonotype ranks as large. The chain links TRBV10-3 to TRBJ2-1; a weak D match, TRBD2 (6 bases). This CDR3 is built from 14 residues. Germline V gene data show CDR1 as ENHRY and CDR2 as SYGVKD. V was pared by 6 bases and J by 9 bases, with 18 bases between. CDR3 sequence (DNA): TGTGCCATCAGGCAGGAGATTAAGGGAGGTGAGCAGTTCTTC. It specifies CAIRQEIKGGEQFF.

By share, this clonotype ranks as medium-sized. The rearrangement joins TRBV27 to TRBJ2-3; 7 bases match TRBD2. Germline lookup yields CDR1 MNHEY and CDR2 SMNVEV (reference sequence). The CDR3 is 20 amino acids. V trimming: 2 bases; J trimming: 3 bases; junction bases outside the gene matches: 20. CDR3 residues: CASSLRISGIFSPRTDTQYF. Written as DNA, the CDR3 is TGTGCCAGCAGTTTACGGATAAGCGGGATATTTTCTCCCAGGACAGATACGCAGTATTTT.

This clonotype is medium-sized within its sample. The V gene is TRBV28, the J gene TRBJ2-3; 7 nucleotides agree with TRBD1. Per the germline V gene, CDR1 is MDHEN and CDR2 is SYDVKM. CDR3 length: 16 residues. With 5 bases clipped from V and 2 bases from J, the junction kept 10 bases outside the gene matches. The CDR3 nucleotides read TGTGCCAGCAGTGCCGAGACAGGGCCACACACAGATACGCAGTATTTT. Translated, it gives CASSAETGPHTDTQYF.

The chain has TRBV5-1 and TRBJ1-4, with D unresolved. The CDR3 loop spans 15 amino acids. Trimming took off 0 bases at V and 6 bases at J, with 12 bases between the two ends. Germline CDR1 and CDR2: SGHRS and YFSETQ. CDR3 DNA: TGCGCCAGCAGCTTGGCCCACCGGGTCGATGAAAAACTGTTTTTT. Its protein is CASSLAHRVDEKLFF. Variable domain in full (rest from reference TRBV5-1 and TRBJ1-4): KAGVTQTPRYLIKTRGQQVTLSCSPISGHRSVSWYQQTPGQGLQFLFEYFSETQRNKGNFPGRFSGRQFSNSRSEMNVSTLELGDSALYLCASSLAHRVDEKLFFGSGTQLSVL.

By sample share, this clonotype is medium-sized. This chain joins TRBV7-9 and TRBJ2-7; TRBD2 matches at 7 bases. CDR3 size: 15 residues. With V trimmed by 5 bases and J by 2 bases, 9 bases remained unmatched. CDR1 is SEHNR, CDR2 FQNEAQ, per germline (reference sequence). The CDR3 DNA reads TGTGCCAGCAGCCCTGGTTTGGGGGGGGCCTACGAGCAGTACTTC. Translation gives CASSPGLGGAYEQYF. Variable domain in full (rest from reference TRBV7-9 and TRBJ2-7): DTGVSQNPRHKITKRGQNVTFRCDPISEHNRLYWYRQTLGQGPEFLTYFQNEAQLEKSRLLSDRFSAERPKGSFSTLEIQRTEQGDSAMYLCASSPGLGGAYEQYFGPGTRLTVT.

The rearrangement uses TRBV10-3 and TRBJ1-4, with D possibly being TRBD1 (6 bases). Germline CDR1 reads ENHRY; CDR2 reads SYGVKD. This CDR3 has 15 amino acids. The germline V and J ends were trimmed by 4 bases and 4 bases, with 13 bases remaining between them. CDR3 DNA: TGTGCCATCAGTGTTGAGGGGGGCGTTAATGAAAAACTGTTTTTT. It encodes CAISVEGGVNEKLFF.

Remarks on this clonotype: This likely came from a read error, as a far larger clone is one base away. The chain couples TRBV6-6 to TRBJ2-1, with D unresolved. This CDR3 has 15 amino acids. Germline V gene lookup returns CDR1 MNHNY and CDR2 SVGAGI (reference sequence). CDR3 amino acids: CASRFRAVSYKEQFF. CDR3 nucleotides: TGTGCCAGCAGGTTTAGGGCAGTCTCCTACAAAGAGCAGTTCTTC.

V is TRBV30 and J is TRBJ2-3, with TRBD2 identical over 9 bases. Germline V lookup: CDR1 GTSNPN, CDR2 SVGIG (reference sequence). V lost 3 bases to trimming and J lost 4 bases; unmatched junction nucleotides: 5. The CDR3 extends over 14 amino acids. CDR3 region: CAWSPGTSSDTQYF. The CDR3 DNA sequence: TGTGCCTGGAGCCCTGGGACTAGCTCAGATACGCAGTATTTT. Full variable domain (rest looked up from reference TRBV30 and TRBJ2-3): SQTIHQWPATLVQPVGSPLSLECTVEGTSNPNLYWYRQAAGRGLQLLFYSVGIGQISSEVPQNLSASRPQDRQFILSSKKLLLSDSGFYLCAWSPGTSSDTQYFGPGTRLTVL.

This clonotype is judged medium-sized. This rearrangement joins TRBV6-6 to TRBJ1-1; D remains ambiguous. Deletions cut 3 bases from V and 6 bases from J, with 11 bases between. This CDR3 has 13 residues. Germline CDR1 is MNHNY and CDR2 is SVGAGI (reference sequence). In DNA form, the CDR3 reads TGTGCCAGCAGTTATCGGGCCCAGGCTGAAGCTTTCTTT. Residues: CASSYRAQAEAFF.

The chain is built from TRBV2 and TRBJ2-7; the D call may be TRBD1 or TRBD2 (5 bases each). The CDR3 runs to 14 residues. CDR1 and CDR2 from the germline V gene are SNHLY and FYNNEI. V was clipped by 5 bases and J by 2 bases, with 13 bases between them. The chain's CDR3 is CASSFHGAAYEQYF. In DNA form, the CDR3 reads TGTGCCAGCAGTTTCCACGGGGCTGCCTACGAGCAGTACTTC.

This clonotype is labeled medium-sized. The gene calls are TRBV12-3 or TRBV12-4 and TRBJ1-1; 9 positions match TRBD1. V lost 8 bases and J lost 1; bases outside the gene matches: 8. The CDR3 spans 15 residues. The DNA for the CDR3 is TGTGCCAGCTTGTTGACAGGGGGAGGGAACACTGAAGCTTTCTTT. Amino acid sequence: CASLLTGGGNTEAFF.

By its share, this clonotype is medium-sized. V gene TRBV7-2 combines with J gene TRBJ2-2; D remains unclear. Germline assignment: CDR1 SGHTA and CDR2 FQGNSA. V lost 5 bases and J 3 bases, leaving 4 bases between the germline ends. The CDR3 length is 12 residues. This CDR3 reads CASSAHTGELFF. Here the CDR3 DNA reads TGTGCCAGCAGCGCCCACACCGGGGAGCTGTTTTTT.

By share, this clonotype ranks as large. The J gene is TRBJ1-5, the V gene TRBV20-1; D is possibly TRBD1 (6 bases). The CDR3 covers 18 residues. Deletions cut 0 bases from V and 0 bases from J, with 18 bases between. Germline values: CDR1 DFQATT, CDR2 SNEGSKA (reference sequence). This CDR3 is CSARDKHSGVYSNQPQHF. The CDR3 nucleotides are TGCAGTGCTAGAGATAAACACTCAGGGGTCTATAGCAATCAGCCCCAGCATTTT.

By proportion, this clonotype is medium-sized. This chain links TRBV25-1 with TRBJ2-1; 8 nucleotides agree with TRBD2. Per germline, CDR1 MGHDK and CDR2 SYGVNS. The V gene end was trimmed by 7 bases and the J gene end by 4 bases; junction bases not matched to a gene: 6. The CDR3 length is 14 residues. The DNA of the CDR3 is TGTGCCAGCAACGGGAGGGAGAGTTACAATGAGCAGTTCTTC. Translating it yields CASNGRESYNEQFF.

In regard to this clonotype: A single base separates this from a much larger clone, so it may be a read error. This chain links TRBV11-2 with TRBJ1-1; D remains unclear. The CDR3 contains 14 residues. CDR1 is SGHAT and CDR2 is FQNNGV in the germline V gene. The CDR3 loop reads CARSLDFGNTEAFF. CDR3 bases: TGTGCCAGAAGCTTAGATTTCGGGAACACTGAAGCTTTCTTT.

In this sample, this clonotype is large. The chain combines TRBV6-5 with TRBJ2-7; 8 positions match TRBD1. This CDR3 contains 15 residues. CDR1 MNHEY and CDR2 SVGAGI come from the germline V gene. Germline trimming cut 2 bases from V and 2 bases from J; bases unmatched to any gene: 5. This CDR3 reads CASSYGDRITYEQYF. The CDR3 DNA reads TGTGCCAGCAGTTACGGGGACAGGATAACCTACGAGCAGTACTTC.

The chain recombines TRBV10-3 with TRBJ1-5; the match to TRBD1 covers 10 bases. This CDR3 has 14 amino acids. The V gene end was trimmed by 4 bases and the J gene end by 6 bases; junction bases not matched to a gene: 3. Germline V gives CDR1 ENHRY, CDR2 SYGVKD. This CDR3 is CAISGQGAGQPQHF. The CDR3 coding sequence is TGTGCCATCAGTGGACAGGGGGCCGGTCAGCCCCAGCATTTT.

By sample fraction, this clonotype is medium-sized (0.01 to 0.1%). The V call is TRBV20-1, the J call TRBJ2-1; 8 bases map to TRBD2. The CDR3 consists of 13 residues. Germline CDR1 is DFQATT and CDR2 is SNEGSKA (reference sequence). V trimming: 3 bases; J trimming: 9 bases; junction bases outside the gene matches: 7. The CDR3 sequence: CSARPGLGGEQFF. The CDR3 DNA sequence: TGCAGTGCTAGGCCGGGACTAGGCGGTGAGCAGTTCTTC.